One sample yielded the 30 T cell receptor beta chains listed below, sequenced in a study of T cell responses to AZD1222 COVID-19 vaccine. Profiled with immunoSEQ multiplex PCR; TCRdb holds only in-frame clones, not every one. This sample carries 200,000 to 250,000 clones, 85% to 95% of them seen once, and the ten largest clones take approximately 1%. The sequences come from peripheral blood, collected on day 0 of MenACWY control vaccination. The receptors stem from an adult in good health.

The rearrangement uses TRBV16 and TRBJ2-7; no reliable D call. In germline, CDR1 is KGHSY, CDR2 FQNENV. Trimming removed 4 bases from V and 0 bases from J, with 10 bases in between. CDR3 size: 14 residues. The CDR3 DNA reads as TGTGCCAGCAGCCCGAACAGATTCTCCTACGAGCAGTACTTC. Translated, it gives CASSPNRFSYEQYF.

The chain is built from TRBV7-8 and TRBJ1-1, with 7 bases that match TRBD1. Germline V gene data show CDR1 as SGHVS and CDR2 as FQNEAQ. This CDR3 is built from 15 residues. J was trimmed by 4 bases and V by 5 bases; bases with no gene match: 10. The CDR3 DNA reads as TGTGCCAGCAGCCAGACAGGGAAAGTGCTCACTGAAGCTTTCTTT. Translated, it gives CASSQTGKVLTEAFF. The complete variable domain, with remaining parts taken from reference TRBV7-8 and TRBJ1-1, reads GAGVSQSPRYKVAKRGQDVALRCDPISGHVSLFWYQQALGQGPEFLTYFQNEAQLDKSGLPSDRFFAERPEGSVSTLKIQRTQQEDSAVYLCASSQTGKVLTEAFFGQGTRLTVV.

The rearrangement joins TRBV15 to TRBJ2-7; TRBD2 matches 10 bases. Germline CDR1 LNHNV, CDR2 YYDKDF (reference sequence). After removal of 3 bases from V and 2 bases from J, the junction contained 10 bases not matched to a gene. This CDR3 contains 17 residues. CDR3 sequence (DNA): TGTGCCACCAGCAGTGGCCTAGCGGGGGCCGGGGCCTACGAGCAGTACTTC. This gives the protein CATSSGLAGAGAYEQYF.

In nucleotides, the CDR3 is TGTGCCAGCAGGGAGGGGTACGGTAATTCACCCCTCCACTTT. As protein: CASREGYGNSPLHF. The rearrangement joins TRBV28 to TRBJ1-6, with D perhaps TRBD1 (5 bases). This CDR3 has 14 residues. In germline, CDR1 is MDHEN, CDR2 SYDVKM. The V end was cut by 6 bases, the J end by 6 bases, with 12 bases between.

V usage is TRBV28 and J usage is TRBJ1-1; the D is unclear. V lost 6 bases to trimming and J lost 1 base, with 6 bases between them. The CDR3 is made up of 12 amino acids. CDR1 is MDHEN and CDR2 is SYDVKM in the germline V gene. The CDR3: CASRVWNTEAFF. DNA for the CDR3: TGTGCCAGCAGGGTGTGGAACACTGAAGCTTTCTTT. The whole variable domain, remainder taken from reference TRBV28 and TRBJ1-1, is DVKVTQSSRYLVKRTGEKVFLECVQDMDHENMFWYRQDPGLGLRLIYFSYDVKMKEKGDIPEGYSVSREKKERFSLILESASTNQTSMYLCASRVWNTEAFFGQGTRLTVV.

V is TRBV28 and J is TRBJ2-7; D gene unclear. The CDR3 has 11 amino acids. CDR1 and CDR2 from the germline V gene are MDHEN and SYDVKM. The ends were cut back, 4 bases at V and 2 bases at J, with 3 bases in the middle. DNA for the CDR3: TGTGCCAGCAGTTCTGCCTACGAGCAGTACTTC. It translates to CASSSAYEQYF.

The chain has TRBV11-1 and TRBJ2-7; no definite D call. The CDR3 length is 12 residues. V was cut by 5 bases and J by 3 bases, with 8 bases left in between. In germline, CDR1 is SGHAT, CDR2 FQDESV (reference sequence). CDR3 sequence reads: CASSPGGYEQYF. CDR3 coding DNA: TGTGCCAGCAGCCCGGGCGGCTACGAGCAGTACTTC.

The gene calls are TRBV18 and TRBJ2-4, with D perhaps TRBD1 (6 bases). Trimming left V 1 base short and J 1 base short, with 8 bases between. Per the germline V gene, CDR1 is KGHSH and CDR2 is LQKENI. CDR3 length: 15 residues. CDR3 sequence reads: CASSPRGLAKNIQYF. The CDR3 coding sequence is TGTGCCAGCTCACCACGGGGGCTGGCCAAAAACATTCAGTACTTC.

The genes are TRBV12-3 or TRBV12-4 and TRBJ1-6; D not resolved. The CDR3 spans 12 residues. Trimming cost V 3 bases and J 4 bases, with 1 base left between them. CDR3: CASSFYNSPLHF. CDR3 nucleotides: TGTGCCAGCAGTTTTTATAATTCACCCCTCCACTTT.

The chain carries TRBV5-1 and TRBJ2-2, with D uncertain. Germline assignment: CDR1 SGHRS and CDR2 YFSETQ. The CDR3 extends over 15 amino acids. With 2 bases removed from V and 0 bases from J, the gap between germline ends came to 8 bases. The CDR3 is CASSFSGPNTGELFF. Written as DNA, the CDR3 is TGCGCCAGCAGCTTCAGTGGGCCGAACACCGGGGAGCTGTTTTTT.

The chain employs TRBV5-1 and TRBJ2-7, with 7 bases that match TRBD1. The V gene's germline CDR1 is SGHRS and CDR2 YFSETQ. The CDR3 extends over 14 amino acids. V was clipped by 4 bases and J by 1 base; unmatched bases: 5. The CDR3 DNA reads TGCGCCAGCAGCCCTGAGACAGGGTCCTACGAGCAGTACTTC. Residues: CASSPETGSYEQYF.

V is TRBV9 and J is TRBJ1-2; D is perhaps TRBD1 (5 bases). Trimming stripped 4 bases from V and 4 bases from J, with 20 bases between. Germline lookup yields CDR1 SGDLS and CDR2 YYNGEE. This CDR3 is built from 16 residues. CDR3 sequence (DNA): TGTGCCAGCAGCTCTCAGAGGCGGGGTGGGGGCTATGGCTACACCTTC. The encoded protein is CASSSQRRGGGYGYTF.

The chain links TRBV19 to TRBJ1-2; D ambiguous. The germline CDR1 and CDR2 sequences are LNHDA and SQIVND (reference sequence). Trimming removed 7 bases at V and 5 bases at J, with 17 bases between. The length of the CDR3 is 14 residues. The CDR3 reads CASTRDPQIYGYTF. CDR3 in DNA: TGTGCCAGTACCCGCGACCCCCAGATTTATGGCTACACCTTC.

The chain joins TRBV30 to TRBJ2-7; possible D gene TRBD1, 5 bases. The germline V and J ends were trimmed by 2 bases and 6 bases, with 14 bases remaining between them. This CDR3 is 13 amino acids long. Germline assignment: CDR1 GTSNPN and CDR2 SVGIG (reference sequence). In DNA form, the CDR3 reads TGTGCCTGGAGTCGCAGGGTTTCGGGCGAGCAGTACTTC. It encodes CAWSRRVSGEQYF.

The chain couples TRBV6-5 to TRBJ1-5; D is undetermined. CDR1 and CDR2 (germline): MNHEY, SVGAGI. This CDR3 has 13 amino acids. Trimming took off 7 bases at V and 4 bases at J, with 11 bases between the two ends. This CDR3 is CASTMTYNQPQHF. The CDR3 DNA follows: TGTGCCAGCACCATGACTTATAATCAGCCCCAGCATTTT.

The chain carries TRBV3-1 (or the pseudogene TRBV3-2) and TRBJ2-5; 11 nucleotides agree with TRBD2. J was trimmed by 4 bases and V by 6 bases; bases with no gene match: 4. The CDR3 is 14 amino acids. Per the germline V gene, CDR1 is LGHDT and CDR2 is YNNKEL (reference sequence). The CDR3, as DNA: TGTGCCAGCAGTTCTAGCGGGGGGAGAGAGACCCAGTACTTC. The encoded protein is CASSSSGGRETQYF.

For this clone: Germline is not matched at one junction end, which may reflect a read error. This chain uses TRBV28 with TRBJ1-1; tentatively, D is TRBD1 (6 bases). The CDR3 is made up of 13 amino acids. Germline V gene sequence: CDR1 MDHEN, CDR2 SYDVKM. The CDR3 DNA sequence: TGTACCAGCAGGAAGACAGGGAACACTGAAGCTTTCTTT. Amino acids: CTSRKTGNTEAFF.

This chain uses TRBV3-1 (or the pseudogene TRBV3-2) with TRBJ1-1, with 7 bases identical to TRBD1. CDR3 length: 12 amino acids. Trimming at V came to 5 bases and at J to 8 bases, leaving 5 bases not matched to a gene. Germline assignment: CDR1 LGHDT and CDR2 YNNKEL (reference sequence). CDR3 coding DNA: TGTGCCAGCAGCTTTACGACAGGGGAAGCTTTCTTT. This translates into CASSFTTGEAFF.

The chain combines TRBV5-1 with TRBJ2-5; 8 bases line up with TRBD1. J was trimmed by 5 bases and V by 5 bases; bases with no gene match: 8. Germline CDR1 reads SGHRS; CDR2 reads YFSETQ. The CDR3 contains 14 residues. CDR3 DNA sequence: TGCGCCAGCAGACCCGGACAGGGTCTGGAGACCCAGTACTTC. The encoded protein is CASRPGQGLETQYF. Full variable domain (outside the CDR3, taken from reference TRBV5-1 and TRBJ2-5): KAGVTQTPRYLIKTRGQQVTLSCSPISGHRSVSWYQQTPGQGLQFLFEYFSETQRNKGNFPGRFSGRQFSNSRSEMNVSTLELGDSALYLCASRPGQGLETQYFGPGTRLLVL.

J is TRBJ1-3 and V is TRBV5-6; D perhaps matches TRBD1 (5 bases). The CDR3 is 16 residues long. Germline V CDR1 and CDR2: SGHDT, YYEEEE. V dropped 2 bases and J dropped 2 bases, with 14 bases sitting between them. In DNA, the CDR3 is TGTGCCAGCAGCTTAATCGCAGGGTCAACTGGAAACACCATATATTTT. As protein: CASSLIAGSTGNTIYF. The full variable domain, with the rest looked up from reference TRBV5-6 and TRBJ1-3, is DAGVTQSPTHLIKTRGQQVTLRCSPKSGHDTVSWYQQALGQGPQFIFQYYEEEERQRGNFPDRFSGHQFPNYSSELNVNALLLGDSALYLCASSLIAGSTGNTIYFGEGSWLTVV.

The rearrangement uses TRBV24-1 and TRBJ2-1, with D possibly matching TRBD1 (6 bases). The CDR3 consists of 13 residues. Trimming took off 4 bases at V and 7 bases at J, with 10 bases between the two ends. In germline, CDR1 is KGHDR, CDR2 SFDVKD. CDR3 nucleotide sequence: TGTGCCACCAGTGAACCAGGGGTAAATGAGCAGTTCTTC. It encodes CATSEPGVNEQFF.

V usage is TRBV6-6 and J usage is TRBJ1-6; tentatively, D is TRBD1 (6 bases). V lost 2 bases to trimming and J lost 9 bases, with 11 bases between them. Germline loops: CDR1 MNHNY, CDR2 SVGAGI (reference sequence). CDR3 size: 14 residues. CDR3 DNA: TGTGCCAGCAGTTACCCCGAGGGGGTTTCACCCCTCCACTTT. Residues: CASSYPEGVSPLHF.

This chain links TRBV6-5 with TRBJ1-2, with 8 nucleotides matching TRBD1. After removal of 6 bases from V and 4 bases from J, the junction contained 7 bases not matched to a gene. The CDR3 loop spans 14 amino acids. In germline, CDR1 is MNHEY, CDR2 SVGAGI. The CDR3 region has the DNA TGTGCCAGCAGGGTCAGGGGGCGCACCTATGGCTACACCTTC. Translation: CASRVRGRTYGYTF.

The chain carries TRBV6-2 or TRBV6-3 and TRBJ1-5, with 10 nucleotides matching TRBD1. V trimming: 5 bases; J trimming: 0 bases; junction bases outside the gene matches: 10. Germline values: CDR1 MNHEY, CDR2 SVGEGT. This CDR3 has 18 amino acids. CDR3 sequence (DNA): TGTGCCAGCAGTACCCGGGACAGGGGTTTTTATAGCAATCAGCCCCAGCATTTT. Residues: CASSTRDRGFYSNQPQHF.

J is TRBJ2-7 and V is TRBV7-2; 8 bases line up with TRBD2. V trimming: 1 base; J trimming: 0 bases; junction bases outside the gene matches: 2. The germline CDR1 and CDR2 sequences are SGHTA and FQGNSA. This CDR3 comprises 15 residues. The CDR3 sequence is CASSLDTSGSYEQYF. DNA of the CDR3: TGTGCCAGCAGCTTAGACACTAGCGGCTCCTACGAGCAGTACTTC.

The chain combines TRBV7-3 with TRBJ2-1; D tentatively fits TRBD1 or TRBD2 (5 bases each). The CDR3 covers 18 residues. The germline CDR1 and CDR2 sequences are SGHTA and FQGTGA. V was clipped by 2 bases and J by 7 bases, with 24 bases between them. The CDR3 DNA follows: TGTGCCAGCAGCTTAGAACCTCCGGGTAGCGTTAGGGGAAATGAGCAGTTCTTC. Amino acids: CASSLEPPGSVRGNEQFF.

The chain recombines TRBV3-1 (or the pseudogene TRBV3-2) with TRBJ2-7, with 10 positions matching TRBD2. The CDR3 runs 18 residues. With 4 bases clipped from V and 2 bases from J, the junction kept 14 bases outside the gene matches. Germline CDR1 is LGHDT and CDR2 is YNNKEL (reference sequence). The CDR3 sequence is CASSPLRASGGRTYEQYF. The CDR3 DNA reads as TGTGCCAGCAGCCCCCTTCGGGCTAGCGGGGGCCGGACCTACGAGCAGTACTTC.

V gene TRBV7-8 combines with J gene TRBJ1-2, with a tentative D call TRBD1 (5 bases). This CDR3 contains 14 residues. V lost 1 base to trimming and J lost 2 bases, with 8 bases between them. CDR1 is SGHVS and CDR2 is FQNEAQ in the germline V gene. DNA of the CDR3: TGTGCCAGCAGCTTAGATGAGGGGAACTATGGCTACACCTTC. It specifies CASSLDEGNYGYTF. The full variable domain, rest sourced from reference TRBV7-8 and TRBJ1-2, is GAGVSQSPRYKVAKRGQDVALRCDPISGHVSLFWYQQALGQGPEFLTYFQNEAQLDKSGLPSDRFFAERPEGSVSTLKIQRTQQEDSAVYLCASSLDEGNYGYTFGSGTRLTVV.

V gene TRBV5-1 combines with J gene TRBJ2-3; 7 bases align to TRBD1. Germline loops: CDR1 SGHRS, CDR2 YFSETQ. The CDR3 extends over 15 amino acids. V dropped 0 bases and J dropped 3; count of bases not matched to a gene: 4. The CDR3 loop reads CASSLVGRGTDTQYF. The DNA for the CDR3 is TGCGCCAGCAGCTTGGTGGGCAGGGGGACAGATACGCAGTATTTT.

This clone has just one count. This CDR3 is CAIGGGLSTDTQYF. CDR3 nucleotides: TGTGCCATCGGGGGGGGCCTTAGCACAGATACGCAGTATTTT. The chain links TRBV10-3 to TRBJ2-3, with TRBD2 as a possible D gene (7 bases). Trimming pared 8 bases from V and 0 bases from J, leaving 12 bases between. CDR3 size: 14 residues. Germline-derived CDR1 and CDR2 are ENHRY and SYGVKD.